Presented here are 30 T cell receptor beta chains from one specimen sequenced in a study of blood T cell repertoires in COVID-19. Using immunoSEQ multiplex PCR, the repertoire was profiled, and TCRdb retains in-frame clones only, with some absent. The table lists a few hundred thousand clones, approximately 86% of them singletons, with around 3.9% in the top ten. The material sequenced was peripheral blood. These receptor sequences come from a woman aged 50 to 60 with active or convalescent COVID-19.

The chain links TRBV5-4 to TRBJ2-3, with D tentatively TRBD2 (5 bases). The CDR3 has 15 amino acids. Trimming removed 7 bases from V and 4 bases from J, with 19 bases in between. The germline V gene has CDR1 SGHNT and CDR2 YYREEE (reference sequence). The CDR3: CASAHEPVGADTQYF. The CDR3, as DNA: TGTGCCAGCGCCCATGAACCGGTCGGGGCAGATACGCAGTATTTT.

This clone was observed a few times. CDR3 sequence (DNA): TGTGCCAGCTCACCACCGAGAAAGGGGGCCCGGACTGAAGCTTTCTTT. Encoded protein: CASSPPRKGARTEAFF. The rearrangement joins TRBV18 to TRBJ1-1; TRBD1 aligns across 7 bases. Trimming removed 0 bases from V and 5 bases from J; junction bases left unmatched: 9. The length of the CDR3 is 16 residues. Germline loops: CDR1 KGHSH, CDR2 LQKENI. Combining the CDR3 with reference TRBV18 and TRBJ1-1 gives the whole variable domain NAGVMQNPRHLVRRRGQEARLRCSPMKGHSHVYWYRQLPEEGLKFMVYLQKENIIDESGMPKERFSAEFPKEGPSILRIQQVVRGDSAAYFCASSPPRKGARTEAFFGQGTRLTVV.

This clone was detected only once. This sequence joins TRBV4-2 and TRBJ2-5; possibly TRBD1 for D (6 bases). CDR1 and CDR2 from the germline V gene are LGHNA and YNFKEQ. V lost 1 base, J lost 2 bases, and 11 bases lay in between. The CDR3 has 15 amino acids. CDR3 protein: CASSQVQGPQETQYF. Here the CDR3 DNA reads TGTGCCAGCAGCCAAGTACAGGGACCACAAGAGACCCAGTACTTC.

This clone was recorded only once. The rearrangement joins TRBV7-8 to TRBJ2-7, with a weak D call TRBD1 (7 bases). V lost 2 bases and J lost 0, with 26 bases in between. CDR1 and CDR2 from the germline V gene are SGHVS and FQNEAQ. This CDR3 region has 20 residues. The CDR3 sequence: CASSLSWRQGGSTGSYEQYF. The CDR3 DNA reads TGTGCCAGCAGCTTATCTTGGAGACAGGGAGGTTCTACGGGCTCCTACGAGCAGTACTTC.

This clone was seen only once. The rearrangement links TRBV30 to TRBJ1-2; 7 bases are a match to TRBD1. The germline CDR1 and CDR2 sequences are GTSNPN and SVGIG (reference sequence). Germline trimming cut 5 bases from V and 4 bases from J; bases unmatched to any gene: 7. The CDR3 has 13 residues. CDR3 protein: CAWALQGFYGYTF. For the CDR3, the DNA is TGTGCCTGGGCCCTACAGGGGTTCTATGGCTACACCTTC. Supplemented by reference TRBV30 and TRBJ1-2, the full variable domain reads SQTIHQWPATLVQPVGSPLSLECTVEGTSNPNLYWYRQAAGRGLQLLFYSVGIGQISSEVPQNLSASRPQDRQFILSSKKLLLSDSGFYLCAWALQGFYGYTFGSGTRLTVV.

The genes are TRBV18 and TRBJ1-2; D unresolved. The CDR3 is 14 residues long. V was pared by 6 bases and J by 3 bases, with 14 bases between. The germline V gene has CDR1 KGHSH and CDR2 LQKENI. CDR3 DNA sequence: TGTGCCAGCTCCGGAGGAGGCCCCCACTATGGCTACACCTTC. It encodes CASSGGGPHYGYTF.

The chain employs TRBV29-1 and TRBJ2-3; the D gene is possibly TRBD2 (5 bases). Germline-derived CDR1 and CDR2 are SQVTM and ANQGSEA. The germline V and J ends were trimmed by 3 bases and 1 base, with 14 bases remaining between them. This CDR3 is built from 15 residues. CDR3 residues: CSVDFLAGGTDTQYF. The CDR3 DNA reads as TGCAGCGTTGACTTTTTAGCCGGGGGCACAGATACGCAGTATTTT.

This clone appeared once. The chain has TRBV2 and TRBJ1-5; D call uncertain. The germline gives CDR1 SNHLY, CDR2 FYNNEI. The CDR3 is 13 residues long. V was trimmed by 3 bases and J by 7 bases, leaving 10 bases between them. The CDR3 loop reads CASSDGRQQPQHF. The CDR3 coding sequence is TGTGCCAGCAGTGACGGCAGACAACAGCCCCAGCATTTT. The full variable domain, rest sourced from reference TRBV2 and TRBJ1-5, is EPEVTQTPSHQVTQMGQEVILRCVPISNHLYFYWYRQILGQKVEFLVSFYNNEISEKSEIFDDQFSVERPDGSNFTLKIRSTKLEDSAMYFCASSDGRQQPQHFGDGTRLSIL.

The J gene is TRBJ2-1, the V gene TRBV5-5; TRBD2 is a possible D gene (6 bases). V was cut by 4 bases and J by 0 bases, with 11 bases left in between. Germline-derived CDR1 and CDR2 are SGHKS and YYEKEE (reference sequence). The CDR3 has 15 amino acids. The CDR3 loop is CASSGSSASYNEQFF. The CDR3 DNA is TGTGCCAGCAGCGGATCTAGCGCCTCCTACAATGAGCAGTTCTTC. The full variable domain, rest sourced from reference TRBV5-5 and TRBJ2-1, is DAGVTQSPTHLIKTRGQQVTLRCSPISGHKSVSWYQQVLGQGPQFIFQYYEKEERGRGNFPDRFSARQFPNYSSELNVNALLLGDSALYLCASSGSSASYNEQFFGPGTRLTVL.

The CDR3 DNA reads TGTGCCAGCAGTTTTCTGAGGGACAGGGACAATGAGCAGTTCTTC. Protein sequence: CASSFLRDRDNEQFF. The chain combines TRBV27 with TRBJ2-1, with 9 bases fitting TRBD1. The CDR3 has 15 amino acids. V was clipped by 3 bases and J by 5 bases; unmatched bases: 5. Germline lookup yields CDR1 MNHEY and CDR2 SMNVEV (reference sequence).

The genes are TRBV2 and TRBJ2-1; TRBD2 agrees at 8 bases. V lost 3 bases and J lost 2; bases outside the gene matches: 15. CDR1 is SNHLY, CDR2 FYNNEI, per germline. This CDR3 contains 19 residues. This chain's CDR3 is CASSDRGGALFTTYNEQFF. CDR3 bases: TGTGCCAGCAGTGATCGGGGGGGCGCGCTCTTCACCACCTACAATGAGCAGTTCTTC. The full variable domain, its missing parts supplied by reference TRBV2 and TRBJ2-1, is EPEVTQTPSHQVTQMGQEVILRCVPISNHLYFYWYRQILGQKVEFLVSFYNNEISEKSEIFDDQFSVERPDGSNFTLKIRSTKLEDSAMYFCASSDRGGALFTTYNEQFFGPGTRLTVL.

Concerning this clone: This sample also contains other DNA sequences that code for the same CDR3. The chain combines TRBV5-1 with TRBJ1-1, with no clear D. The V and J ends lost 4 bases and 1 base respectively, with 11 bases between them. Germline assignment: CDR1 SGHRS and CDR2 YFSETQ. This CDR3 contains 14 residues. For the CDR3, the DNA is TGCGCCAGCAGCGGGCAGGTTGAGAACACTGAAGCTTTCTTT. Translation: CASSGQVENTEAFF. Full variable domain (rest looked up from reference TRBV5-1 and TRBJ1-1): KAGVTQTPRYLIKTRGQQVTLSCSPISGHRSVSWYQQTPGQGLQFLFEYFSETQRNKGNFPGRFSGRQFSNSRSEMNVSTLELGDSALYLCASSGQVENTEAFFGQGTRLTVV.

There are a few counts of this clone. J is TRBJ1-5 and V is TRBV7-9; D possibly corresponds to TRBD1 (5 bases). The CDR3 is 14 residues long. Germline V gene data show CDR1 as SEHNR and CDR2 as FQNEAQ (reference sequence). V was clipped by 7 bases and J by 2 bases, with 12 bases between them. The CDR3 is CASTLAGGNQPQHF. DNA for the CDR3: TGTGCCAGCACCCTGGCGGGGGGCAATCAGCCCCAGCATTTT.

A word on this clone: The same CDR3 also results from other DNA sequences found in this sample. V and J are TRBV2 and TRBJ1-6; 9 bases fit TRBD1. CDR1 is SNHLY, CDR2 FYNNEI, per germline. J gave up 6 bases and V 5 bases, and 2 bases lay outside the gene matches. The CDR3 loop spans 14 amino acids. The CDR3 region is CASSPTGGNSPLHF. The CDR3 DNA is TGTGCCAGCAGTCCGACAGGGGGTAATTCACCCCTCCACTTT.

This clone was recorded only once. CDR3 DNA sequence: TGTGCCAGCAGCTTGGGTGGGAGCTCTGGGGCCAACGTCCTGACTTTC. Translated, it gives CASSLGGSSGANVLTF. The gene calls are TRBV5-4 and TRBJ2-6; perhaps TRBD2 as D (5 bases). This CDR3 has 16 amino acids. V gave up 0 bases and J gave up 0 bases, with 7 bases separating them. The germline gives CDR1 SGHNT, CDR2 YYREEE (reference sequence).

The chain recombines TRBV19 with TRBJ2-7; D might be TRBD2 (6 bases). The CDR3 has 15 residues. Germline V CDR1 and CDR2: LNHDA, SQIVND (reference sequence). Deletions cut 6 bases from V and 2 bases from J, with 17 bases between. The CDR3 DNA follows: TGTGCCAGTAGCACGGGCCTCGCGGGACCCTACGAGCAGTACTTC. Protein: CASSTGLAGPYEQYF.

This clone was counted a few times. V gene TRBV7-9 combines with J gene TRBJ2-7; 8 bases line up with TRBD2. The CDR3 is made up of 15 amino acids. Germline CDR1 SEHNR, CDR2 FQNEAQ (reference sequence). V lost 5 bases, J lost 3 bases, and 9 bases stayed unmatched. In nucleotides, the CDR3 is TGTGCCAGCAGCCCCAGCGGGAGCGGCCTCTACGAGCAGTACTTC. It encodes CASSPSGSGLYEQYF.

This chain joins TRBV5-1 and TRBJ2-3; the D is unclear. Trimming took off 4 bases at V and 0 bases at J, with 15 bases between the two ends. Germline CDR1 and CDR2: SGHRS and YFSETQ. The CDR3 is made up of 16 amino acids. The CDR3 sequence: CASSPTIYPSTDTQYF. CDR3 coding DNA: TGCGCCAGCAGCCCTACGATCTATCCTAGCACAGATACGCAGTATTTT.

The V and J genes are TRBV11-2 and TRBJ1-3; tentative D call: TRBD1 (5 bases). The CDR3 totals 13 residues. Trimming took off 8 bases at V and 4 bases at J, with 12 bases between the two ends. CDR1 and CDR2 from the germline V gene are SGHAT and FQNNGV. The CDR3 loop reads CASSLEGGNTIYF. The CDR3 coding sequence is TGTGCCAGCTCCCTGGAGGGGGGAAACACCATATATTTT. The full variable domain, rest sourced from reference TRBV11-2 and TRBJ1-3, is EAGVAQSPRYKIIEKRQSVAFWCNPISGHATLYWYQQILGQGPKLLIQFQNNGVVDDSQLPKDRFSAERLKGVDSTLKIQPAKLEDSAVYLCASSLEGGNTIYFGEGSWLTVV.

The J gene is TRBJ1-2, the V gene TRBV5-8; 10 bases align to TRBD1. Germline CDR1 and CDR2: SGHTS and YDEGEE. V gave up 6 bases and J gave up 4 bases; unmatched junction bases: 9. The CDR3 length is 15 residues. The CDR3 here is CASNIETGGVYGYTF. The CDR3 nucleotides are TGTGCCAGCAACATAGAGACAGGGGGCGTCTATGGCTACACCTTC.

Regarding this clone: This specimen includes other DNA sequences encoding the same CDR3. V gene TRBV7-9 combines with J gene TRBJ1-5, with 7 nucleotides matching TRBD1. V lost 0 bases to trimming and J lost 2 bases; unmatched junction nucleotides: 1. Germline CDR1 reads SEHNR; CDR2 reads FQNEAQ (reference sequence). The CDR3 sequence is 15 residues long. CDR3 amino acids: CASSLAGGGNQPQHF. The DNA of the CDR3 is TGTGCCAGCAGCTTAGCAGGGGGCGGCAATCAGCCCCAGCATTTT. Combining the CDR3 with reference TRBV7-9 and TRBJ1-5 gives the whole variable domain DTGVSQNPRHKITKRGQNVTFRCDPISEHNRLYWYRQTLGQGPEFLTYFQNEAQLEKSRLLSDRFSAERPKGSFSTLEIQRTEQGDSAMYLCASSLAGGGNQPQHFGDGTRLSIL.

The V gene is TRBV18, the J gene TRBJ2-3, with D perhaps TRBD1 (6 bases). This CDR3 is built from 16 residues. The V gene lost 2 bases and the J gene lost 3 bases, with 15 bases spanning the gap. Germline loops: CDR1 KGHSH, CDR2 LQKENI. CDR3 in amino acids: CASSPVVQGSTDTQYF. The CDR3 DNA reads TGTGCCAGCTCACCAGTTGTCCAGGGGTCGACAGATACGCAGTATTTT.

The genes are TRBV5-1 and TRBJ2-3; a possible D gene is TRBD2 (7 bases). Trimming stripped 0 bases from V and 3 bases from J, with 14 bases between. This CDR3 has 16 amino acids. Germline V lookup: CDR1 SGHRS, CDR2 YFSETQ. This CDR3 reads CASSLEAGATTDTQYF. CDR3 coding DNA: TGCGCCAGCAGCTTGGAGGCGGGGGCGACAACAGATACGCAGTATTTT.

This chain connects TRBV6-4 to TRBJ1-6; TRBD1 matches 8 bases. Germline CDR1 is MRHNA and CDR2 is SNTAGT. Trimming removed 8 bases from V and 7 bases from J; junction bases left unmatched: 4. The CDR3 sequence is 13 residues long. This CDR3 reads CASPTGANSPLHF. DNA of the CDR3: TGTGCCAGCCCGACAGGGGCCAATTCACCCCTCCACTTT.

The chain joins TRBV6-5 to TRBJ1-5, with D perhaps TRBD1 (6 bases). V gave up 7 bases and J gave up 4 bases, with 17 bases separating them. The CDR3 has 15 residues. The germline gives CDR1 MNHEY, CDR2 SVGAGI. CDR3 region: CASNLQGPGNQPQHF. In DNA, the CDR3 is TGTGCCAGCAACTTACAGGGCCCAGGGAATCAGCCCCAGCATTTT.

The chain carries TRBV29-1 and TRBJ1-2; D possibly corresponds to TRBD1 (5 bases). In germline, CDR1 is SQVTM, CDR2 ANQGSEA. CDR3 length: 14 residues. Trimming removed 7 bases at V and 8 bases at J, with 23 bases between. The CDR3 is CSAEAREVPWGYTF. As DNA, the CDR3 is TGCAGCGCCGAGGCCAGGGAGGTCCCTTGGGGCTACACCTTC.

V is TRBV24-1 and J is TRBJ2-2; 7 bases match TRBD2. The V and J ends lost 4 bases and 4 bases, in that order; junction bases with no gene match: 8. There are 16 residues in the CDR3. The germline V gene encodes CDR1 KGHDR and CDR2 SFDVKD. The CDR3 DNA is TGTGCCACCAGTGACCCCTCTAGCGGAGCCACCGGGGAGCTGTTTTTT. It codes for CATSDPSSGATGELFF.

This chain connects TRBV25-1 to TRBJ1-5; D may be TRBD1 (5 bases). This CDR3 is built from 14 residues. V shed 3 bases and J shed 3 bases, with 9 bases lying between them. The V gene's germline CDR1 is MGHDK and CDR2 SYGVNS. The DNA for the CDR3 is TGTGCCAGCAGTGAGGAAGGGGCCAATCAGCCCCAGCATTTT. It yields the protein CASSEEGANQPQHF.

The chain links TRBV5-1 to TRBJ2-3; 8 nucleotides agree with TRBD2. The CDR3 runs to 14 residues. V gave up 4 bases and J gave up 2 bases; unmatched junction bases: 3. Germline assignment: CDR1 SGHRS and CDR2 YFSETQ. The CDR3: CASSLAGHTDTQYF. CDR3 bases: TGCGCCAGCAGCCTAGCGGGCCACACAGATACGCAGTATTTT. The entire variable domain, with the rest obtained from reference TRBV5-1 and TRBJ2-3, is as follows: KAGVTQTPRYLIKTRGQQVTLSCSPISGHRSVSWYQQTPGQGLQFLFEYFSETQRNKGNFPGRFSGRQFSNSRSEMNVSTLELGDSALYLCASSLAGHTDTQYFGPGTRLTVL.

This clone was recorded a few times. The chain combines TRBV4-1 with TRBJ1-2; D is ambiguous. The germline V gene has CDR1 MGHRA and CDR2 YSYEKL. There are 14 residues in the CDR3. The V gene lost 1 base and the J gene lost 4 bases, with 10 bases spanning the gap. The CDR3 sequence: CASSQGVLSYGYTF. The CDR3 coding sequence is TGCGCCAGCAGCCAAGGAGTCCTTTCCTATGGCTACACCTTC.